This TCR beta chain was identified in a study of identifying expanded T cells in peripheral blood. A remark on this clone: Its antigen is as yet unknown. Relative to the germline gene, one junction end is altered; a read error may explain this.

Germline CDR1 and CDR2: MNHNS and SASEGT. The CDR3 is 14 residues long. Collection occurred without any documented infections or immune events in donors. General study results and limits: Differentially abundant clones: about 1.1 between replicates, 16.4 at 2 to 3 weeks, more than 18 at four.

Generated by immunoSEQ multiplex PCR, the TCRdb table keeps only in-frame clones and is missing some. This sample has some 54,000 clones, with roughly 82% found just once. Sequencing was performed on blood. This chain joins TRBV6-1 and TRBJ2-1; D perhaps matches TRBD2 (6 bases). This sequence was found in a person between 18 and 75 years old in good health. DNA for the CDR3: TGTGCCAGCAGTCAAGCGGGCTCCTACAATGAGCAGTTCTTC. This gives the protein CASSQAGSYNEQFF.